This is a list of T cell receptor beta chains from one sample in a study of cytomegalovirus exposure and HLA in healthy donors. Produced via immunoSEQ multiplex PCR; TCRdb's table is partial and in-frame only. The table records 100,000 to 150,000 clones, around 77% of them present only once. The sequenced sample was PBMCs. The receptors here all came from a woman aged 55 to 70 in good health and CMV-seronegative. Both conserved end residues are part of each CDR3. D genes are given only for firm matches. Rows may omit the clone size; those that give it use once, few, many or a size class.

d_call: TRBD2
j_call: TRBJ2-1
v_call: TRBV28
clone_size: NA
cdr3_aa: CASVLAGYNEQFF
cdr3_nt: TGTGCCAGCGTACTAGCGGGCTACAATGAGCAGTTCTTC

d_call: NA
j_call: TRBJ2-7
v_call: TRBV5-6
clone_size: NA
cdr3_aa: CASTLNSGHFYEQYF
cdr3_nt: TGTGCCAGCACCCTCAACTCGGGACACTTCTACGAGCAGTACTTC

d_call: NA
j_call: TRBJ1-5
v_call: TRBV2
clone_size: NA
cdr3_aa: CASSTNSDRTSNQPQHF
cdr3_nt: TGTGCCAGCAGTACCAACTCAGACAGGACAAGCAATCAGCCCCAGCATTTT

d_call: TRBD1
j_call: TRBJ2-7
v_call: TRBV27
clone_size: NA
cdr3_aa: CASSSPSGTGGFPSYEQYF
cdr3_nt: TGTGCCAGCAGTTCTCCGTCCGGGACAGGGGGTTTCCCCTCCTACGAGCAGTACTTC

d_call: NA
j_call: TRBJ2-7
v_call: TRBV30
clone_size: NA
cdr3_aa: CAWSDLGALSYEQYF
cdr3_nt: TGTGCCTGGAGTGACTTGGGGGCTCTATCCTACGAGCAGTACTTC

d_call: TRBD1
j_call: TRBJ2-1
v_call: TRBV19
clone_size: NA
cdr3_aa: CASSSRGGRSSSYNEQFF
cdr3_nt: TGTGCCAGTAGTTCCCGAGGGGGCAGGTCCAGCTCCTACAATGAGCAGTTCTTC

d_call: NA
j_call: TRBJ2-2
v_call: TRBV27
clone_size: NA
cdr3_aa: CASNPGTLNTGELFF
cdr3_nt: TGTGCCAGCAACCCCGGGACTTTGAACACCGGGGAGCTGTTTTTT

d_call: TRBD1
j_call: TRBJ1-2
v_call: TRBV5-1
clone_size: NA
cdr3_aa: CASSPAPGTGYGYTF
cdr3_nt: TGCGCCAGCAGCCCGGCTCCAGGGACAGGCTATGGCTACACCTTC

d_call: NA
j_call: TRBJ1-1
v_call: TRBV18
clone_size: NA
cdr3_aa: CASSPPQTTDKNTEAFF
cdr3_nt: TGTGCCAGCTCACCGCCCCAGACGACAGACAAGAACACTGAAGCTTTCTTT

d_call: TRBD1
j_call: TRBJ2-2
v_call: TRBV5-1
clone_size: NA
cdr3_aa: CASRGQGNTGELFF
cdr3_nt: TGCGCCAGCAGGGGACAGGGTAACACCGGGGAGCTGTTTTTT

d_call: NA
j_call: TRBJ2-2
v_call: TRBV11-2
clone_size: few
cdr3_aa: CASRRVGKVELFF
cdr3_nt: TGTGCCAGCAGGAGGGTAGGGAAAGTGGAGCTGTTTTTT

d_call: NA
j_call: TRBJ1-5
v_call: TRBV7-8
clone_size: NA
cdr3_aa: CASSLRREGVHQPQHF
cdr3_nt: TGTGCCAGCAGCTTAAGGCGCGAAGGGGTACATCAGCCCCAGCATTTT

d_call: TRBD1
j_call: TRBJ1-2
v_call: TRBV4-1
clone_size: NA
cdr3_aa: CASSPDRGGYGYTF
cdr3_nt: TGCGCCAGCAGCCCGGACAGGGGAGGCTATGGCTACACCTTC

d_call: TRBD2
j_call: TRBJ2-6
v_call: TRBV5-1
clone_size: few
cdr3_aa: CASSGFSGDSGANVLTF
cdr3_nt: TGCGCCAGCAGTGGTTTCAGCGGGGACTCTGGGGCCAACGTCCTGACTTTC

d_call: TRBD2
j_call: TRBJ2-1
v_call: TRBV5-4
clone_size: NA
cdr3_aa: CASSLAVLAGSNEQFF
cdr3_nt: TGTGCCAGCAGCTTGGCCGTCCTAGCGGGCTCAAATGAGCAGTTCTTC

d_call: TRBD2
j_call: TRBJ2-3
v_call: TRBV28
clone_size: NA
cdr3_aa: CASTKSSGPGTDTQYF
cdr3_nt: TGTGCCAGCACCAAGTCTAGCGGACCCGGCACAGATACGCAGTATTTT

d_call: NA
j_call: TRBJ2-5
v_call: TRBV18
clone_size: NA
cdr3_aa: CASSPRETKTQETQYF
cdr3_nt: TGTGCCAGCTCACCACGCGAGACAAAAACCCAAGAGACCCAGTACTTC

d_call: TRBD1
j_call: TRBJ2-2
v_call: TRBV5-8
clone_size: once
cdr3_aa: CASSQDRGGGELFF
cdr3_nt: TGTGCCAGCAGCCAGGACAGGGGCGGCGGGGAGCTGTTTTTT

d_call: NA
j_call: TRBJ1-4
v_call: TRBV18
clone_size: few
cdr3_aa: CASSEEGRTNEKLFF
cdr3_nt: TGTGCCAGCTCGGAGGAGGGGAGAACTAATGAAAAACTGTTTTTT

d_call: NA
j_call: TRBJ2-3
v_call: TRBV5-1
clone_size: NA
cdr3_aa: CASSLVLSFGRAVPDTQYF
cdr3_nt: TGCGCCAGCAGCTTGGTATTGTCGTTTGGCAGGGCGGTCCCAGATACGCAGTATTTT

d_call: NA
j_call: TRBJ2-4
v_call: TRBV30
clone_size: few
cdr3_aa: CAGELAKNIQYF
cdr3_nt: TGTGCCGGAGAACTAGCCAAAAACATTCAGTACTTC